This T cell receptor (beta chain) was observed in a study of cytomegalovirus exposure and HLA in healthy donors. Broader study findings: Rare TCR sequences dominated, though some public TCRs recurred in many donors.

A multiplex PCR was run with 60 Vbeta primers and 13 Jbeta primers. The protocol was immunoSEQ multiplex PCR, while the TCRdb copy is restricted to in-frame clones and leaves out a portion. The table shows 150,000 to 200,000 clones, with around 80% occurring only once. Comments on this clone: Its antigen is unknown.

This receptor was taken from a woman in her forties or fifties in good health and CMV-seronegative. The sample comprised PBMCs.

CDR3 DNA: TGTGCCAGCAGCCCTGGCGGGGGGCCTGGAGAGCAGTTCTTC. Translating it yields CASSPGGGPGEQFF. V and J are TRBV7-6 and TRBJ2-1, with 8 positions matching TRBD2. V dropped 5 bases and J dropped 10; count of bases not matched to a gene: 10. CDR3 length: 14 residues. Germline CDR1 and CDR2: SGHVS and FNYEAQ.